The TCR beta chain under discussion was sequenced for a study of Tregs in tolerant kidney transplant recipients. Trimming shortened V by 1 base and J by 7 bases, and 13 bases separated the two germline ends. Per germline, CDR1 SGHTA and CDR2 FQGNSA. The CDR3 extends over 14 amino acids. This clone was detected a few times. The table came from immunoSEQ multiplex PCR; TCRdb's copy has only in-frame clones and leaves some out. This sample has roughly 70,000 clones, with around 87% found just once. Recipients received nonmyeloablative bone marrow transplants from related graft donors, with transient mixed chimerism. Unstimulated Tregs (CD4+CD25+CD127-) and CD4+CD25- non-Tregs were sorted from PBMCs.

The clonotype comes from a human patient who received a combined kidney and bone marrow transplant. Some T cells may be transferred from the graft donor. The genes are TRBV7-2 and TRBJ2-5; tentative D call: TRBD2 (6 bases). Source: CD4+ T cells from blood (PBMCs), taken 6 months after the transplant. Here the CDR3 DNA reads TGTGCCAGCAGCTTAGAGGGAGGAGGGCGGACCCAGTACTTC. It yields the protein CASSLEGGGRTQYF.